This record covers a single TCR beta chain. Its target is not known. At one end the junction does not follow the germline gene, possibly because of a read error. Other DNA sequences in the same sample also yield this CDR3. This sample was included in a study of cytomegalovirus exposure and HLA in healthy donors. Findings and caveats of the study: Sequences of the TCR beta chain were said to predict the HLA-A and HLA-B alleles of most subjects accurately. CMV antigen specificity was confirmed in vitro for a few CMV-associated chains.

Amplification used 60 Vbeta primers and 13 Jbeta primers. Sequencing was performed with immunoSEQ multiplex PCR; in TCRdb, only in-frame clones are kept and a portion is missing. In the table there are some 180,000 clones, 80% of which are singletons. Germline V gene lookup returns CDR1 MNHNS and CDR2 SASEGT. This CDR3 comprises 12 residues. The chain uses TRBV6-1 and TRBJ1-2, with D unresolved. The receptor was isolated from a woman aged 30 to 39 in good health and CMV-seronegative. The source material was PBMCs. CDR3 DNA sequence: TGTGCCAGCAGTTCGTACAGCTATGGCTACACTTTC. The encoded protein is CASSSYSYGYTF.